A selection of T cell receptor beta chains follows, all from one sample in a study of shared clonotypes between healthy human individuals. TCRdb's table, derived via immunoSEQ multiplex PCR, lists solely in-frame clones and lacks some. The sample lists some 1 million clones, around 76% occurring once. Sequences were obtained from memory CD4+ T cells sorted from blood. The receptor set was obtained from a man between 18 and 35 years old in good health. Both conserved end residues are part of each CDR3.

j_call v_call cdr3_aa
TRBJ1-1 TRBV7-2 CASSPDRGSAFF
TRBJ1-2 TRBV5-1 CASSLGGQASKYGYTF
TRBJ2-5 TRBV5-1 CASSSPDRTLETQYF
TRBJ2-7 TRBV10-3 CAISGPYEQYF
TRBJ1-1 TRBV6-1 CASSLLGGNTEAFF
TRBJ2-5 TRBV18 CASSPSEETQYF
TRBJ2-7 TRBV18 CASSPTRGYEQYF
TRBJ1-1 TRBV28 CASSQRTVRIAEAFF
TRBJ2-7 TRBV2 CASNQDRALYEQYF
TRBJ1-4 TRBV2 CASNNFRTGEKLFF
TRBJ2-1 TRBV11-2 CASSLDTRLAGLNEQFF
TRBJ1-4 TRBV18 CASSPSNEKLFF
TRBJ2-3 TRBV6-1 CASSEGILTSGDTQYF
TRBJ2-1 TRBV5-8 CASSFRSSYNEQFF
TRBJ2-5 TRBV5-1 CASSFSTGVGETQYF
TRBJ1-1 TRBV7-9 CASSRAGGAGEAFF
TRBJ1-2 TRBV11-2 CASSPILQGNYGYTF
TRBJ2-1 TRBV7-3 CARLAGAAYNEQFF
TRBJ2-2 TRBV6-5 CASNFLPAGELFF
TRBJ1-1 TRBV5-1 CASSLEGSRPEAFF
TRBJ1-6 TRBV10-3 CAISEGGDSYNSPLHF
TRBJ2-3 TRBV7-2 CASVPALGTDTQYF
TRBJ2-1 TRBV28 CASSSPGVTINNEQFF
TRBJ1-3 TRBV29-1 CSVVSAGGSSGNTIYF
TRBJ2-1 TRBV7-8 CASRSNHYRVHNEQFF
TRBJ1-2 TRBV28 CASSPDPLEGDYGYTF
TRBJ1-1 TRBV7-9 CASSPGRDRVDTEAFF
TRBJ2-3 TRBV2 CASSRTSRDGTQYF
TRBJ2-5 TRBV6-9 CASSSLVEQYF
TRBJ2-4 TRBV9 CASSSYDSVQGNIQYF
TRBJ1-6 TRBV10-3 CAISEGTGQNSPLHF
TRBJ2-7 TRBV27 CASSSGTGNGEQYF
TRBJ2-5 TRBV6-5 CASSYSQGETQYF
TRBJ1-1 TRBV27 CASRRPGQGTEAFF
TRBJ2-2 TRBV6-6 CASSYKGPGELFF
TRBJ1-6 TRBV6-1 CASSDVRVNSPLHF
TRBJ1-2 TRBV7-8 CASSWNREHYGYTF
TRBJ2-1 TRBV29-1 CSVVRSGRAVEQFF
TRBJ1-1 TRBV7-8 CASSPREVNPEAFF
TRBJ2-3 TRBV19 CASRDGQSTDTQYF
TRBJ2-7 TRBV5-1 CASSSSTGPAYEQYF
TRBJ2-7 TRBV5-1 CASSLASGPYEQYF
TRBJ2-1 TRBV11-3 CASSPGTASYNEQFF
TRBJ2-2 TRBV30 CAWSTNTGGGELFF
TRBJ2-3 TRBV7-8 CASSFRTSGILWGEYF
TRBJ1-2 TRBV28 CASSFIPVNIYGYTF
TRBJ1-2 TRBV9 CASSPGQYGYTF
TRBJ2-5 TRBV2 CASSLGTRGAETQYF
TRBJ2-1 TRBV5-1 CASMAGGPAGGEQFF
TRBJ2-5 TRBV6-5 CASSYSTGKETQYF
TRBJ2-1 TRBV18 CASSPAGGNEQFF
TRBJ1-1 TRBV28 CATIVRTSEAFF
TRBJ2-5 TRBV2 CASNTRGQETQYF
TRBJ1-1 TRBV11-2 CASSLPYSLRGAEAFF